This T cell receptor (beta chain) was recovered during a study of shared clonotypes between healthy human individuals. Sequencing used immunoSEQ multiplex PCR; TCRdb keeps in-frame clones, though not all of them. Among 2,500,000 or so clones listed, about 90% were seen once. On this clone itself: At one end the junction does not follow the germline gene, possibly because of a read error.

CDR3 length: 13 amino acids. CDR1 SGDLS and CDR2 YYNGEE come from the germline V gene. The chain links TRBV9 to TRBJ1-2, with D perhaps matching TRBD1 (5 bases). The TCR sequence derives from a man younger than 35 in good health. Some clones in this sample may be carry-over from other donors' samples. The sequenced sample was naive CD4+ T cells from PBMCs. Subset indicated: CD45RA+ positively selected. CDR3 protein: CASSVQEGGTPAF. CDR3 DNA: TGTGCCAGCAGCGTCCAAGAGGGAGGGACGCCTGCCTTC.